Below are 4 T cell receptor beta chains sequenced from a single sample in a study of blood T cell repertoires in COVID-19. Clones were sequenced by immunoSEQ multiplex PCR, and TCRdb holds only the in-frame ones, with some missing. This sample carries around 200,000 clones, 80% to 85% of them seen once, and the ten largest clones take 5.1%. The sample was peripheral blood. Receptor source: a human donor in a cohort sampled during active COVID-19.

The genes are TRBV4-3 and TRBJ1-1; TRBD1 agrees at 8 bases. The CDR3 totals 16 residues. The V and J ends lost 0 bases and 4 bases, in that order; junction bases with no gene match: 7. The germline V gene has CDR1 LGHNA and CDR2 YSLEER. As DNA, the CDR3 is TGCGCCAGCAGCCAAGACAGGGGGCGCCTGGGCACTGAAGCTTTCTTT. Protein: CASSQDRGRLGTEAFF.

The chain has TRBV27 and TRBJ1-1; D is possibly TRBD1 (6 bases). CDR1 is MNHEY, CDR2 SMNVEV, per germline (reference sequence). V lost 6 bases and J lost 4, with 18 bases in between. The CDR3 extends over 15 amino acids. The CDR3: CASSPLRDKGTEAFF. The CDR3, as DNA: TGTGCCAGCAGCCCGCTCCGGGACAAGGGCACTGAAGCTTTCTTT.

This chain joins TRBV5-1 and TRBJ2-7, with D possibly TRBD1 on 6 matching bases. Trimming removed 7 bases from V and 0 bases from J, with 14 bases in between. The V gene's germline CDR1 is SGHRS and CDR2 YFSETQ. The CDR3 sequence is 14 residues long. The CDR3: CASRTGPSSYEQYF. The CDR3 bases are TGCGCCAGCCGAACAGGGCCCAGCTCCTACGAGCAGTACTTC.

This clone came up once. The CDR3 loop is CASSQTTRYNEQFF. The DNA of the CDR3 is TGTGCCAGCTCACAGACCACTAGATACAATGAGCAGTTCTTC. This chain joins TRBV18 and TRBJ2-1; tentative D call: TRBD2 (5 bases). This CDR3 is built from 14 residues. The V and J ends lost 4 bases and 4 bases respectively, with 11 bases between them. Looked up from germline, CDR1 is KGHSH and CDR2 is LQKENI.